This record concerns one TCR beta chain sequence. Its cognate antigen is unknown. This record belongs to a study of cytomegalovirus exposure and HLA in healthy donors. Turning to the study itself: Prior work identified more than 90 million unique TCR beta sequences in around 170 million T cells. Whole-study findings and limits: The authors confirmed in vitro that three CMV-associated chains were specific for CMV antigens.

CDR1 and CDR2 from the germline V gene are ENHRY and SYGVKD. CDR3 size: 13 residues. The PCR had 60 Vbeta and 13 Jbeta primers. Measured with immunoSEQ multiplex PCR; TCRdb has only the in-frame clones, and not every one. The sample table sets out 100,000 to 150,000 clones. This chain connects TRBV10-3 to TRBJ2-5; D remains ambiguous. TRBJ2-7 explains the end of the DNA better; the J call may be wrong. Sequencing was carried out using PBMCs. The receptor comes from a man younger than 45 in good health and CMV-seronegative. Written as DNA, the CDR3 is TGTGCCATCAGTGAAACGGAGTTATACGAGCAGTACTTC. Amino acids: CAISETELYEQYF.